Below, 4 T cell receptor beta chains from the same sample are listed, as sequenced in a study of blood T cell dynamics during melanoma immunotherapy. Assay used: immunoSEQ multiplex PCR; TCRdb lists only in-frame clones, some missing. This sample has around 12,000 clones, with approximately 84% found just once. Time point meaning: pre-treatment baseline. The sample here was blood, taken from a patient treated with checkpoint blockade. All receptors come from a human donor with melanoma.

Worth noting for this clone: Other nucleotide sequences in the sample specify the same CDR3. J is TRBJ2-3 and V is TRBV19; 7 nucleotides align to TRBD2. The CDR3 totals 15 residues. CDR1 is LNHDA and CDR2 is SQIVND in the germline V gene (reference sequence). V shed 3 bases, J shed 1 base, and the junction held 4 bases outside the gene matches. CDR3 DNA: TGTGCCAGTAGTATTTCTAGCGGAGGCACAGATACGCAGTATTTT. Translated: CASSISSGGTDTQYF.

The gene calls are TRBV19 and TRBJ1-2; 9 bases are a match to TRBD1. The CDR3 spans 15 residues. In germline, CDR1 is LNHDA, CDR2 SQIVND (reference sequence). With 7 bases clipped from V and 4 bases from J, the junction kept 10 bases outside the gene matches. The CDR3 loop is CASTPRTGEGYGYTF. Written as DNA, the CDR3 is TGTGCCAGTACCCCCAGGACAGGGGAGGGCTATGGCTACACCTTC. The whole variable domain, remainder taken from reference TRBV19 and TRBJ1-2, is DGGITQSPKYLFRKEGQNVTLSCEQNLNHDAMYWYRQDPGQGLRLIYYSQIVNDFQKGDIAEGYSVSREKKESFPLTVTSAQKNPTAFYLCASTPRTGEGYGYTFGSGTRLTVV.

This clone was observed once. This rearrangement joins TRBV6-6 to TRBJ2-7; 9 bases align to TRBD2. The CDR3 runs 14 residues. The J segment lost 6 bases and the V segment lost 7 bases, leaving 10 bases of the junction unmatched. Germline V gene lookup returns CDR1 MNHNY and CDR2 SVGAGI (reference sequence). CDR3 residues: CASKAGGTGIEQYF. The CDR3 region has the DNA TGTGCCAGCAAAGCGGGAGGAACTGGAATCGAGCAGTACTTC.

This clone appeared a single time. The chain carries TRBV6-5 and TRBJ2-2; D is unresolved. The CDR3 loop spans 15 amino acids. Germline V gene sequence: CDR1 MNHEY, CDR2 SVGAGI. V gave up 5 bases and J gave up 5 bases, with 15 bases separating them. The CDR3 bases are TGTGCCAGCAGTCCCCGGACCAAAACAACCGGGGAGCTGTTTTTT. Translating it yields CASSPRTKTTGELFF.